This T cell receptor (beta chain) derives from a study of GPR56 and killer-like receptors on CD4 memory cells (dated by TCRdb to between 2019 and 2020). With respect to the entire study: The study proposed that the stepwise gain of KLRB1, KLRG1, GPR56 and finally KLRF1 marks human CD4+ memory T-cell differentiation and cytokine production potential. Healthy blood donors in the study were described as age-matched to the liver disease patients, whose median age was roughly 70 years.

This sample was sequenced with an Illumina HiSeq 2500. To build sequencing libraries, a previously published PCR protocol was used to amplify the recombined TCRbeta locus. On the study's bioinformatics: Any read whose average quality score fell below 30 was discarded, and IMSEQ was used to process the reads that remained. Each clonotype was defined by the combination of Vbeta gene, Jbeta gene and CDR3 amino acid sequence. Repertoire overlap between populations was quantified with the Morisita-Horn index computed on the top 100 expanded clones. Renyi diversity profiles, calculated on the top 100 expanded clones, were used to assess clonal diversity. TCRdb reprocessed the reads and provides one entry for every CDR3 protein sequence; no DNA is given. These V and J calls derive from TCRdb rather than the authors' analysis. The sample's own table lists fewer than 50 distinct CDR3 sequences. Prior to TCRbeta sequencing, five KLR/GPR56-defined CD4+ populations were enriched by fluorescence-activated cell sorting. To test a linear memory differentiation pathway, the researchers sequenced TCRbeta repertoires from five CD4+ T-cell subsets that were defined by expression of KLRB1, KLRG1, GPR56 and KLRF1. TCR-sequenced cells came from peripheral blood of healthy control individuals, reported as five donors in the TCRbeta analysis figure. Heparinized peripheral blood was collected, and every sample was processed within one hour of retrieval. To isolate peripheral blood mononuclear cells, blood was diluted 1:2 in PBS and put through Biocoll density gradient centrifugation at room temperature. Before flow sorting, CD4+ T cells were enriched from freshly isolated PBMCs by magnetic sorting with anti-CD4 MicroBeads. A BD FACSAria II was used to sort CD4+ T cells, enriched from the PBMCs of healthy donors, according to marker expression. Surface staining used anti-KLRB1 clone 191B8, anti-KLRF1 clone 4A4.D10 and anti-KLRG1 clone REA261 antibodies from Miltenyi Biotec.

General study outcomes and caveats: Diversity and similarity analyses were restricted to the 100 most expanded clones per population rather than full repertoires. Clones dominating late populations 4 and 5 were also found in early populations 1 and 2, which the authors took as evidence for linear differentiation. Clonal frequency was low in the marker-negative population and rose progressively along the proposed pathway, while TCRbeta diversity fell correspondingly. Overlap of TCR repertoires was observed especially between the late populations 4 and 5, and partly population 3.

CDR1 and CDR2, looked up from the germline V gene (reference sequence), are LNHNV and YYDKDF. Counted from cysteine to phenylalanine, this CDR3 has 13 amino acids. DNA is not recorded here. No count is logged; frequency rates this clonotype as hyperexpanded (1% or more). The clone's antigen remains unknown. Rearrangement joined TRBV15 to TRBJ1-1. The sample comprised memory CD4+ T cells from blood. The source of this sequence is a human donor in good health. CDR3 loop: CATSRDRPSEAFF.